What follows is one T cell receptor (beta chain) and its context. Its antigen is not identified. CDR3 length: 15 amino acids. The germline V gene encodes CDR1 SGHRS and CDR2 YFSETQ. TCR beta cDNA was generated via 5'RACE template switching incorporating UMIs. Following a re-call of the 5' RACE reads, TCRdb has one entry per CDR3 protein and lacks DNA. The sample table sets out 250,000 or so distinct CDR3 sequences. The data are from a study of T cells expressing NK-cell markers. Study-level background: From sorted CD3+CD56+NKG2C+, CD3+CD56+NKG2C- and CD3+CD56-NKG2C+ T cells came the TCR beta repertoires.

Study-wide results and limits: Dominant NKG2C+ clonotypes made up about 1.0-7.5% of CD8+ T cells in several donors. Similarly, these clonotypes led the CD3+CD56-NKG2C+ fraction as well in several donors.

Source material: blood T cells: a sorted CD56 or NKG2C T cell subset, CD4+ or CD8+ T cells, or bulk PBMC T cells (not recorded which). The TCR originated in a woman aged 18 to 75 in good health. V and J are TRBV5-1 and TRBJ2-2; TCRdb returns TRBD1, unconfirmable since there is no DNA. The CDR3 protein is CASSLDAGGTGELFF.